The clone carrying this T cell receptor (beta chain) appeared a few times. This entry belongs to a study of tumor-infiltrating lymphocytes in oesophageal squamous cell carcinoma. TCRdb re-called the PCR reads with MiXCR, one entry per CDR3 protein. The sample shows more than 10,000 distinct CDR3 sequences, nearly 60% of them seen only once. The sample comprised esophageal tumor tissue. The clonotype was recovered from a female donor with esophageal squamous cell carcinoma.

CDR3 in DNA: TGTGCCAGCAGCTTATCTGGGACCGGATACGAGCAGTACTTC. Protein sequence: CASSLSGTGYEQYF. The rearrangement joins TRBV7-6 to TRBJ2-7; D could derive from TRBD1 or TRBD2 (5 bases each). The germline V gene encodes CDR1 SGHVS and CDR2 FNYEAQ. V dropped 2 bases and J dropped 4 bases, with 12 bases sitting between them. This CDR3 has 14 amino acids.